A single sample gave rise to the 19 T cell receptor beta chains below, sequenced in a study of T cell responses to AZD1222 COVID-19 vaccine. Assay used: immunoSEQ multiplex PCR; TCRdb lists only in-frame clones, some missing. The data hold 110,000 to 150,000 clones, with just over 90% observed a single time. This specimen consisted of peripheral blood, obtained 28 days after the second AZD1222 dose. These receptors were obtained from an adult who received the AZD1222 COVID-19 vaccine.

As DNA, the CDR3 is TGTGCCAGCAGCTTGGTGGGCGGTAGCACAGATACGCAGTATTTT. As protein: CASSLVGGSTDTQYF. The genes are TRBV7-9 and TRBJ2-3, with D unresolved. This CDR3 has 15 amino acids. In germline, CDR1 is SEHNR, CDR2 FQNEAQ (reference sequence). Trimming took 3 bases from V and 0 from J, leaving 10 bases between them.

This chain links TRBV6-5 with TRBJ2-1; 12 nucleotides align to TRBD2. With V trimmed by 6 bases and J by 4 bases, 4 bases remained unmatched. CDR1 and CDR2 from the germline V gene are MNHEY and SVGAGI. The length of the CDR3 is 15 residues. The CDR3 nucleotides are TGTGCCAGCAGGCCTAGCGGGGGGGCGTACAATGAGCAGTTCTTC. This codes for CASRPSGGAYNEQFF.

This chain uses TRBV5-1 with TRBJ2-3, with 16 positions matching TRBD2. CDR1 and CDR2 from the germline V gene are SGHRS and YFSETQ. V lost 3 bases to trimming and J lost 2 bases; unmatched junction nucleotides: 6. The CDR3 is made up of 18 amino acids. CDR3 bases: TGCGCCAGCAGCTCAACCGGGACTAGCGGGAGGGTCACAGATACGCAGTATTTT. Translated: CASSSTGTSGRVTDTQYF. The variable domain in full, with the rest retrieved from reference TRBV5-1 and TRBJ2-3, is KAGVTQTPRYLIKTRGQQVTLSCSPISGHRSVSWYQQTPGQGLQFLFEYFSETQRNKGNFPGRFSGRQFSNSRSEMNVSTLELGDSALYLCASSSTGTSGRVTDTQYFGPGTRLTVL.

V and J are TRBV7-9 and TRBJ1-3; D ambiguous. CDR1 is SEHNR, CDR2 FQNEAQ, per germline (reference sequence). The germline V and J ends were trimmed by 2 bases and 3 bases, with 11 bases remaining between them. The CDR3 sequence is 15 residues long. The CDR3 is CASSLHSADGNTIYF. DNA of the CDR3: TGTGCCAGCAGCTTACACAGTGCCGATGGAAACACCATATATTTT.

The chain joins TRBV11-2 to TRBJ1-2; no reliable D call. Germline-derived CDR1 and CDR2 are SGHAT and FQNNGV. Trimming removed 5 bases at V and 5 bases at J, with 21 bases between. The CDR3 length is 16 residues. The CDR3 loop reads CASSHGGGKATYGYTF. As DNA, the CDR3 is TGTGCCAGCAGCCACGGAGGCGGAAAGGCGACTTATGGCTACACCTTC. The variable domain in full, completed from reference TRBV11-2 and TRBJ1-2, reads EAGVAQSPRYKIIEKRQSVAFWCNPISGHATLYWYQQILGQGPKLLIQFQNNGVVDDSQLPKDRFSAERLKGVDSTLKIQPAKLEDSAVYLCASSHGGGKATYGYTFGSGTRLTVV.

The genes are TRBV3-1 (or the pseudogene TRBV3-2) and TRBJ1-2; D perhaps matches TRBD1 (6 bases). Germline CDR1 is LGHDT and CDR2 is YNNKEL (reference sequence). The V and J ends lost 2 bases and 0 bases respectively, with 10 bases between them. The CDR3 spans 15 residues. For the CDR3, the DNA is TGTGCCAGCAGCCAAATGGGGGCCTCTAACTATGGCTACACCTTC. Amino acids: CASSQMGASNYGYTF.

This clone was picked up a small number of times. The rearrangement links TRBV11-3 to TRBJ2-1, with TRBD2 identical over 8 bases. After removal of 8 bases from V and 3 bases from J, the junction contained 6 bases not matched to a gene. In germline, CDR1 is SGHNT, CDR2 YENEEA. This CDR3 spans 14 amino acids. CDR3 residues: CASSRTSNYNEQFF. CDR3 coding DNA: TGTGCCAGCTCCCGGACTAGCAACTACAATGAGCAGTTCTTC.

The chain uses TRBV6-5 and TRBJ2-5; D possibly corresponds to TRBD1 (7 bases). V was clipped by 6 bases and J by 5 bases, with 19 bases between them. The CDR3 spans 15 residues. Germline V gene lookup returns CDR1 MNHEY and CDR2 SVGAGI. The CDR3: CASSSGGLGWETQYF. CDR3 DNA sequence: TGTGCCAGCAGCTCAGGGGGGCTGGGTTGGGAGACCCAGTACTTC.

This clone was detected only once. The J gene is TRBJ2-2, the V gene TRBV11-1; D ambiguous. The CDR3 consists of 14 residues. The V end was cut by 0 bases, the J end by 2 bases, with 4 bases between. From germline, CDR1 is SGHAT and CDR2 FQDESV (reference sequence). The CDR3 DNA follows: TGTGCCAGCAGCTTAGCCGCTAACACCGGGGAGCTGTTTTTT. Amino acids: CASSLAANTGELFF.

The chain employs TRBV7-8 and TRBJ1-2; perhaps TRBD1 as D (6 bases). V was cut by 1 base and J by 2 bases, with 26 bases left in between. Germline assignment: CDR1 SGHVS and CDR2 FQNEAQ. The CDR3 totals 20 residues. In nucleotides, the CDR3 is TGTGCCAGCAGCTTAGTTAGTCTTATGGCAGGGGTGATTGGGAACTATGGCTACACCTTC. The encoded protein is CASSLVSLMAGVIGNYGYTF.

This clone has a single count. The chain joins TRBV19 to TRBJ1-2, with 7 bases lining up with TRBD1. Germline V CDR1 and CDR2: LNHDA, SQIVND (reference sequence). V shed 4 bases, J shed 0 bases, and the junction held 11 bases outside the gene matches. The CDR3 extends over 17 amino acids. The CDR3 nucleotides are TGTGCCAGTAGTACTCTCGCACAGGGGACCTCTAACTATGGCTACACCTTC. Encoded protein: CASSTLAQGTSNYGYTF. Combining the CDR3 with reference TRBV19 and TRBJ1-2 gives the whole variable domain DGGITQSPKYLFRKEGQNVTLSCEQNLNHDAMYWYRQDPGQGLRLIYYSQIVNDFQKGDIAEGYSVSREKKESFPLTVTSAQKNPTAFYLCASSTLAQGTSNYGYTFGSGTRLTVV.

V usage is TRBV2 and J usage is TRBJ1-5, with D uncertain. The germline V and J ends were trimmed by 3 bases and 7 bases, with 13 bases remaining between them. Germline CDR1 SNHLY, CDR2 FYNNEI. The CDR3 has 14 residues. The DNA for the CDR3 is TGTGCCAGCAGTGAGTTACGGTTGTCCCAGCCCCAGCATTTT. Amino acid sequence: CASSELRLSQPQHF.

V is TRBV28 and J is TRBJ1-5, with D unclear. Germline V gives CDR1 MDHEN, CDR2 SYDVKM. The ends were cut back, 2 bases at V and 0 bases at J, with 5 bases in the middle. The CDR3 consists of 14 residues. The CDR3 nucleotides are TGTGCCAGCAGTTTAGCCCTTAGCAATCAGCCCCAGCATTTT. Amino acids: CASSLALSNQPQHF. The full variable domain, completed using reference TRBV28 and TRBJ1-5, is DVKVTQSSRYLVKRTGEKVFLECVQDMDHENMFWYRQDPGLGLRLIYFSYDVKMKEKGDIPEGYSVSREKKERFSLILESASTNQTSMYLCASSLALSNQPQHFGDGTRLSIL.

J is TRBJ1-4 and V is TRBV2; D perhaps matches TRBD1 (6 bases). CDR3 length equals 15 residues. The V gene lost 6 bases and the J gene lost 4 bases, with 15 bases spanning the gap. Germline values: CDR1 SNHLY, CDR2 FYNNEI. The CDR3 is CASRTDRSDNEKLFF. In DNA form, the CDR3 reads TGTGCCAGCAGGACTGACAGGAGTGATAATGAAAAACTGTTTTTT.

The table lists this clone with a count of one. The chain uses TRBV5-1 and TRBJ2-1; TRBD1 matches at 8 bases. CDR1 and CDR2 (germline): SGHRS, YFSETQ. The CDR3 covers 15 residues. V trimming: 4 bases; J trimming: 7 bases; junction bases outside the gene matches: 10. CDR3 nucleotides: TGCGCCAGCAGCCAGAAGCAGGGGGCAGAAAATGAGCAGTTCTTC. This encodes CASSQKQGAENEQFF.

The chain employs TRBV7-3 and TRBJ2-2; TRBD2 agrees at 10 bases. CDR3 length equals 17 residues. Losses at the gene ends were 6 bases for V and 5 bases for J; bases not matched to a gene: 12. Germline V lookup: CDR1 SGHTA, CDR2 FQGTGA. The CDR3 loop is CASSPEGQLAGTGELFF. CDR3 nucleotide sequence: TGTGCCAGCAGTCCAGAAGGGCAACTAGCGGGAACCGGGGAGCTGTTTTTT.

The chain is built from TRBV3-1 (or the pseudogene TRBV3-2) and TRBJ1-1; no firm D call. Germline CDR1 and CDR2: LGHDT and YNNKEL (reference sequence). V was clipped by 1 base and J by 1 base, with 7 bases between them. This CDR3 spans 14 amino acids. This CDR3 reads CASSQVETNTEAFF. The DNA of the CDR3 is TGTGCCAGCAGCCAAGTTGAAACGAACACTGAAGCTTTCTTT.

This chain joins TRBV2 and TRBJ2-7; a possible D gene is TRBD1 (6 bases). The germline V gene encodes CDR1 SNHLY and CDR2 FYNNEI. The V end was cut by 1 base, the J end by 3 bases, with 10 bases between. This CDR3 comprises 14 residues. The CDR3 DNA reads TGTGCCAGCAGTGAAGGACAGGCTTACTACGAGCAGTACTTC. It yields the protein CASSEGQAYYEQYF. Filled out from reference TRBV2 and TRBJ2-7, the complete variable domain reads EPEVTQTPSHQVTQMGQEVILRCVPISNHLYFYWYRQILGQKVEFLVSFYNNEISEKSEIFDDQFSVERPDGSNFTLKIRSTKLEDSAMYFCASSEGQAYYEQYFGPGTRLTVT.

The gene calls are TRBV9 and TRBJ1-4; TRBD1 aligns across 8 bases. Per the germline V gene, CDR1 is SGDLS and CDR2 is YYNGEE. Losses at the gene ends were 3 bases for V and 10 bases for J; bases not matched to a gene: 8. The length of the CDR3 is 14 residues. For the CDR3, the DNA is TGTGCCAGCAGCGCGACAGGGGAGGGTAGAAAACTGTTTTTT. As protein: CASSATGEGRKLFF.